This T cell receptor (beta chain) was captured by sequencing in a study of regulatory T cells in long-lasting Graves disease. Study-wide results and caveats: Samples came from peripheral blood alone, without thyroid tissue.

Time point here: persistent/refractory GD, antithyroid drugs over 5 years with positive TRAb. The authors made the TCR library using RNA they extracted from PBMCs. CDR3-region Arm-PCR and iRepertoire HTBI primers produced the TCR beta libraries. One entry per CDR3 protein, called by TCRdb with MiXCR from the multiplex PCR reads. The sample lists about half a million distinct CDR3 sequences, about 20% seen once, with around 13% in the top ten. This clonotype was detected many times. Its target is unknown. Here the sequenced sample was peripheral blood mononuclear cells (PBMCs), taken when the disease was refractory, from a patient treated with antithyroid drugs. This TCR derives from a female donor with Graves disease.

CDR3 in DNA: TGTGCCAGCAGTGAATTTCAGGGTTCAGGGAGCAATCAGCCCCAGCATTTT. Protein: CASSEFQGSGSNQPQHF. V usage is TRBV6-1 and J usage is TRBJ1-5, with a possible D match to TRBD1 (5 bases). The CDR3 is 17 residues long. Germline values: CDR1 MNHNS, CDR2 SASEGT. The V end was cut by 2 bases, the J end by 1 base, with 15 bases between.